A selection of T cell receptor beta chains follows, all from one sample in a study of PD-L1 blockade in urothelial cancer. Assay: immunoSEQ multiplex PCR; the TCRdb copy retains only in-frame clones and omits some. Found here are about 76,000 clones, 90% of them singletons; the top ten hold under 6%. The material sequenced was PBMCs, taken around atezolizumab (anti-PD-L1) treatment. The receptor set was obtained from a man between 65 and 85 years old with urothelial cancer. Both conserved end residues are part of each CDR3. The order of the fields is clone size, V gene, CDR3 protein. Part of the rows lack a size; the others show once, few, many or a class for expanded clones.

clone size: .
V gene: TRBV7-9
CDR3 protein: CASSALSGSGNTIYF

clone size: .
V gene: TRBV21-1
CDR3 protein: CASSGRGERANVLTF

clone size: .
V gene: TRBV5-1
CDR3 protein: CASSPPSGSGLSYEQYF

clone size: .
V gene: TRBV7-3
CDR3 protein: CASSPDRNYGYTF

clone size: .
V gene: TRBV10-3
CDR3 protein: CAISGNRDTGELFF

clone size: .
V gene: TRBV9
CDR3 protein: CASSANRGGNTGELFF

clone size: .
V gene: TRBV6-1
CDR3 protein: CASSESRKDRGGEKLFF

clone size: .
V gene: TRBV28
CDR3 protein: CASRLPAGAGETQYF

clone size: .
V gene: TRBV5-1
CDR3 protein: CASSPQTSGSETQYF

clone size: once
V gene: TRBV7-3
CDR3 protein: CASSPTGISTDTQYF

clone size: .
V gene: TRBV7-6
CDR3 protein: CASSSGTSGSYEQYF

clone size: .
V gene: TRBV10-3
CDR3 protein: CAITRELGETQYF

clone size: .
V gene: TRBV28
CDR3 protein: CASSLAVGTDTQYF

clone size: few
V gene: TRBV9
CDR3 protein: CASSVGGSFNYGYTF

clone size: .
V gene: TRBV28
CDR3 protein: CASSSGQISTDTQYF

clone size: .
V gene: TRBV4-1
CDR3 protein: CASSQIRGRGTEAFF

clone size: .
V gene: TRBV27
CDR3 protein: CASSPKGRDTEAFF

clone size: .
V gene: TRBV2
CDR3 protein: CASRGQGSLGYGEAFF

clone size: .
V gene: TRBV10-3
CDR3 protein: CAISESIQGDEQFF

clone size: .
V gene: TRBV6-4
CDR3 protein: CASSENRGSQPQHF

clone size: few
V gene: TRBV2
CDR3 protein: CASSEKIAGGHREQFF

clone size: .
V gene: TRBV29-1
CDR3 protein: CSARLAGGPSLYEQYF

clone size: .
V gene: TRBV19
CDR3 protein: CASSIVRGSEAFF

clone size: .
V gene: TRBV6-1
CDR3 protein: CASSEGQGMRGYTF

clone size: .
V gene: TRBV7-8
CDR3 protein: CASSPSVGGATYEQYF

clone size: .
V gene: TRBV4-2
CDR3 protein: CASSGTSGTDTQYF

clone size: once
V gene: TRBV28
CDR3 protein: CASSQTRTSGRTYEQYF

clone size: .
V gene: TRBV18
CDR3 protein: CASSPGRGGQPQHF

clone size: .
V gene: TRBV6-1
CDR3 protein: CASSELGQASGNTIYF

clone size: .
V gene: TRBV27
CDR3 protein: CASSLQGANEKLFF

clone size: .
V gene: TRBV5-6
CDR3 protein: CASTGLAGPGGYNEQFF

clone size: .
V gene: TRBV19
CDR3 protein: CASSIDLAGLRTSGINEQFF

clone size: .
V gene: TRBV10-3
CDR3 protein: CAISYPGQGSQYF

clone size: .
V gene: TRBV23-1
CDR3 protein: CASSTPGQRTDTQYF

clone size: once
V gene: TRBV27
CDR3 protein: CASSFVQGAQGTQYF

clone size: .
V gene: TRBV19
CDR3 protein: CASSIPTGTGNEAFF

clone size: .
V gene: TRBV29-1
CDR3 protein: CSVTGQGRTHF

clone size: .
V gene: TRBV9
CDR3 protein: CASSVGQGVWYEQYF

clone size: .
V gene: TRBV6-1
CDR3 protein: CASQEGSGANVLTF

clone size: .
V gene: TRBV28
CDR3 protein: CASSSPGQGSTDTQYF

clone size: few
V gene: TRBV29-1
CDR3 protein: CSVEETGDTEAFF